These 31 T cell receptor beta chains share one sample of origin, sequenced in a study of T cell clonality in common variable immunodeficiency (dated by TCRdb to about 2015). Library prep was done by the immunoSEQ multiplex PCR assay. Sourced from immuneACCESS, this table was stored by TCRdb with only in-frame sequences that have V and J called. A share of the clones is absent; for the studies checked, an unresolved V gene accounts for under half, and the remainder has no known explanation. This sample includes around 42,000 clones, and none of them was observed just once. Clones ranked in the top ten supply around 2.8% of the sample. The sample taken for sequencing was peripheral blood mononuclear cells. These receptors originate from a person between 18 and 75 years old in good health.

A few counts support this clone. The read halts 3 residues ahead of the CDR3 end, with the missing end drawn from the germline J gene. The chain uses TRBV19 and TRBJ1-1; TRBD1 matches at 7 bases. The ends lost 4 bases at V and 1 base at J; junction bases unmatched: 9. CDR3 length: 16 residues. In germline, CDR1 is LNHDA, CDR2 SQIVND (reference sequence). The sequenced part of the CDR3 DNA is TGTGCCAGTAGTAAGGGGGCCCTACAGGGGAACACTGAA. Its protein product is CASSKGALQGNTE. The full CDR3 sequence reads CASSKGALQGNTEAFF. The entire variable domain, with the rest obtained from reference TRBV19 and TRBJ1-1, is as follows: DGGITQSPKYLFRKEGQNVTLSCEQNLNHDAMYWYRQDPGQGLRLIYYSQIVNDFQKGDIAEGYSVSREKKESFPLTVTSAQKNPTAFYLCASSKGALQGNTEAFFGQGTRLTVV.

This clone was observed at least ten times. CDR3: CASSSQGGDTQYF. The DNA read from the CDR3 is TGTGCCAGCAGCTCTCAGGGGGGAGATACG. V usage is TRBV7-3 and J usage is TRBJ2-3; the D gene is possibly TRBD1 (7 bases). From the germline J gene comes the end of the CDR3, since the read stops 3 residues before it. In germline, CDR1 is SGHTA, CDR2 FQGTGA. CDR3 length: 13 amino acids. V was trimmed by 4 bases and J by 5 bases, leaving 10 bases between them. The full variable domain, its missing parts supplied by reference TRBV7-3 and TRBJ2-3, is GAGVSQTPSNKVTEKGKYVELRCDPISGHTALYWYRQSLGQGPEFLIYFQGTGAADDSGLPNDRFFAVRPEGSVSTLKIQRTERGDSAVYLCASSSQGGDTQYFGPGTRLTVL.

This clone was found many times. The sequenced fragment ends 3 residues before the CDR3 boundary, so the rest is inferred from the germline J gene. The J gene is TRBJ2-3, the V gene TRBV14; tentative D call: TRBD1 (6 bases). CDR3 length equals 13 residues. Germline V gives CDR1 SGHDN, CDR2 FVKESK. CDR3 region: CASSQTGIQPQYF. The sequenced CDR3 bases are TGTGCCAGCAGCCAAACAGGGATTCAGCCG.

This clone was counted many times. The DNA ends 3 residues before the CDR3 does, and the rest of the CDR3 is filled in from the germline J gene. This sequence joins TRBV30 and TRBJ1-5, with D perhaps TRBD1 (5 bases). The CDR3 spans 12 residues. The V gene lost 1 base and the J gene lost 5 bases, with 6 bases spanning the gap. Per the germline V gene, CDR1 is GTSNPN and CDR2 is SVGIG (reference sequence). The sequenced part of the CDR3 DNA is TGTGCCTGGAGTGAGGGGCATCAGCCC. Protein sequence: CAWSEGHQP. The full CDR3 reads CAWSEGHQPQHF.

This clone was detected many times. CDR3 protein: CASSIILAGVNEQFF. The DNA read from the CDR3 is TGTGCCAGCAGCATTATTCTAGCGGGAGTAAATGAG. This rearrangement joins TRBV3-1 (or the pseudogene TRBV3-2) to TRBJ2-1, with 10 nucleotides matching TRBD2. Read data end 3 residues before the CDR3 end; the end is taken from the germline J gene. This CDR3 is 15 amino acids long. The germline V gene has CDR1 LGHDT and CDR2 YNNKEL (reference sequence). J was trimmed by 7 bases and V by 5 bases; bases with no gene match: 8.

This clone was observed at least ten times. The sequenced fragment ends 3 residues before the CDR3 boundary, so the rest is inferred from the germline J gene. The V gene is TRBV19, the J gene TRBJ2-5; 8 nucleotides match TRBD1. J gave up 4 bases and V 6 bases, and 10 bases lay outside the gene matches. CDR3 length equals 15 residues. Per the germline V gene, CDR1 is LNHDA and CDR2 is SQIVND (reference sequence). The CDR3: CASRFKGQVGETQYF. The CDR3 DNA, read in part, is TGTGCCAGTAGATTCAAGGGACAGGTGGGAGAGACC.

This clone came up a few times. With the read ending 3 residues before the CDR3 end, the germline J gene is used to fill in that end. The V call is TRBV11-2, the J call TRBJ2-2; no clear D. The CDR3 is 14 amino acids. Trimming left V 0 bases short and J 1 base short, with 3 bases between. Germline CDR1 is SGHAT and CDR2 is FQNNGV. The part of the CDR3 DNA that was read is TGTGCCAGCAGCTTAGATCGGAACACCGGGGAG. It codes for CASSLDRNTGE. In full, the CDR3 is CASSLDRNTGELFF.

With respect to this clone: One end of the junction varies from germline; a read error may be responsible. The read ends 3 residues shy of where the CDR3 ends; the end is completed using the germline J gene. The J gene is TRBJ2-1, the V gene TRBV7-6; D is uncertain. Germline V gene lookup returns CDR1 SGHVS and CDR2 FNYEAQ. The CDR3 consists of 14 residues. CDR3 DNA, as far as it was read: TGTGCCAGCAGCTTAGGCCACCTATACAGTGAG. It translates to CASSLGHLYSE. The whole CDR3 protein is CASSLGHLYSEQFF.

In this sample, this clone is medium-sized (0.01 to 0.1%). Read sequence stops 3 residues before the CDR3 end, and the germline J gene provides the missing end. The chain carries TRBV6-1 and TRBJ1-4, with 7 bases identical to TRBD1. This CDR3 comprises 12 residues. Germline V gene data show CDR1 as MNHNS and CDR2 as SASEGT. The CDR3 is CASSDLTGRLFF. CDR3 bases read: TGTGCCAGCAGTGACTTGACAGGGAGA.

There are many counts of this clone. With the read ending 3 residues before the CDR3 end, the germline J gene is used to fill in that end. The rearrangement links TRBV2 to TRBJ1-4; D remains ambiguous. CDR3 size: 17 residues. V lost 6 bases and J 4 bases, leaving 21 bases between the germline ends. CDR1 SNHLY and CDR2 FYNNEI come from the germline V gene. CDR3 DNA (partial): TGTGCCAGCAGAAGACAAGGGCACCTCTCCGTTAATGAAAAA. Translation: CASRRQGHLSVNEK. The entire CDR3 is CASRRQGHLSVNEKLFF. The full variable domain, its missing parts supplied by reference TRBV2 and TRBJ1-4, is EPEVTQTPSHQVTQMGQEVILRCVPISNHLYFYWYRQILGQKVEFLVSFYNNEISEKSEIFDDQFSVERPDGSNFTLKIRSTKLEDSAMYFCASRRQGHLSVNEKLFFGSGTQLSVL.

The table lists this clone with many counts. The CDR3 end falls 3 residues outside the read, so it is completed with the germline J gene. The chain employs TRBV19 and TRBJ2-1; D might be TRBD1 (5 bases). Germline CDR1 and CDR2: LNHDA and SQIVND (reference sequence). The CDR3 totals 11 residues. V lost 7 bases and J lost 7, with 8 bases in between. The chain's CDR3 is CASTPGNEQFF. The sequenced CDR3 bases are TGTGCCAGTACCCCAGGGAATGAG.

In its sample, this clone was seen many times. The CDR3 end lies 3 residues beyond the end of the read and is filled in from the germline J gene. V and J are TRBV11-2 and TRBJ2-5, with D tentatively TRBD1 (6 bases). Germline V lookup: CDR1 SGHAT, CDR2 FQNNGV. The CDR3 is 14 amino acids. V lost 1 base and J 7 bases, leaving 13 bases between the germline ends. The covered CDR3 bases are TGTGCCAGCAGCTTAGTAGGGACACCCCTGACC. The encoded protein is CASSLVGTPLT. The entire CDR3 reads CASSLVGTPLTQYF.

This clone was recorded many times. CDR3 amino acids: CASSLKLAGVGAYNEQFF. CDR3 bases read: TGCGCCAGCAGCTTGAAGCTAGCGGGAGTCGGGGCCTACAATGAG. V gene TRBV5-1 combines with J gene TRBJ2-1; 10 bases agree with TRBD2. The CDR3 end is not reached by the read, which stops 3 residues before it; the germline J gene fills it in. The CDR3 covers 18 residues. Germline CDR1 and CDR2: SGHRS and YFSETQ. The V and J ends lost 1 base and 2 bases, in that order; junction bases with no gene match: 9. The complete variable domain, with remaining parts taken from reference TRBV5-1 and TRBJ2-1, reads KAGVTQTPRYLIKTRGQQVTLSCSPISGHRSVSWYQQTPGQGLQFLFEYFSETQRNKGNFPGRFSGRQFSNSRSEMNVSTLELGDSALYLCASSLKLAGVGAYNEQFFGPGTRLTVL.

In its sample, this clone was seen many times. The DNA ends 3 residues before the CDR3 does, and the rest of the CDR3 is filled in from the germline J gene. The chain employs TRBV2 and TRBJ1-1, with 10 nucleotides matching TRBD1. J was trimmed by 4 bases and V by 6 bases; bases with no gene match: 5. This CDR3 is 14 amino acids long. Per germline, CDR1 SNHLY and CDR2 FYNNEI. The CDR3: CASRTGGWSTEAFF. The covered CDR3 bases are TGTGCCAGCAGGACAGGGGGCTGGAGCACTGAA.

This clone was detected ten times or more. The CDR3 extends 3 residues past the end of the read, so its final part is completed from the germline J gene. The chain links TRBV4-1 to TRBJ1-6; 8 positions agree with TRBD1. CDR3 length: 17 amino acids. Germline assignment: CDR1 MGHRA and CDR2 YSYEKL. V was pared by 1 base and J by 8 bases, with 10 bases of the junction left unmatched. CDR3: CASSQAWSQGDHSPLHF. CDR3 DNA, as far as it was read: TGCGCCAGCAGCCAAGCGTGGTCACAGGGGGACCATTCACCC.

This clone was seen many times. The read ends 3 residues shy of where the CDR3 ends; the end is completed using the germline J gene. The V gene is TRBV5-1, the J gene TRBJ2-1; tentatively, D is TRBD2 (5 bases). From germline, CDR1 is SGHRS and CDR2 YFSETQ. Trimming left V 5 bases short and J 5 bases short, with 20 bases between. CDR3 length: 16 amino acids. CDR3 DNA, as far as it was read: TGCGCCAGCAGTACGACTACCTCTGTGGGTGACAATGAG. Encoded protein: CASSTTTSVGDNE. The full CDR3 sequence reads CASSTTTSVGDNEQFF.

This clone has more than one count but fewer than ten. The read halts 3 residues ahead of the CDR3 end, with the missing end drawn from the germline J gene. This rearrangement joins TRBV2 to TRBJ2-1; the D gene is possibly TRBD1 (6 bases). Germline CDR1 is SNHLY and CDR2 is FYNNEI. This CDR3 spans 15 amino acids. V lost 5 bases and J 1 base, leaving 12 bases between the germline ends. Partial CDR3 DNA: TGTGCCAGCAGTTCCGGGACAAGTTCCTACAATGAG. Its protein is CASSSGTSSYNE. Given in full, the CDR3 is CASSSGTSSYNEQFF.

This clone has a count of ten or more. The sequenced fragment ends 3 residues before the CDR3 boundary, so the rest is inferred from the germline J gene. V gene TRBV20-1 combines with J gene TRBJ2-1; 10 nucleotides line up with TRBD2. CDR1 and CDR2 from the germline V gene are DFQATT and SNEGSKA (reference sequence). The junction had 11 bases not matched to a gene; V was cut back by 7 bases and J by 5 bases. The CDR3 loop spans 15 amino acids. The sequenced CDR3 bases are TGCAGTGTTATGACCCTAGCGGGAGAAAACAATGAG. As protein: CSVMTLAGENNE. The entire CDR3 reads CSVMTLAGENNEQFF.

This clone was counted many times. CDR3 residues: CASSQRSLAGELFF. The sequenced CDR3 bases are TGTGCCAGCAGCCAAAGAAGCCTGGCCGGGGAG. The chain employs TRBV7-9 and TRBJ2-2; D is uncertain. The CDR3 goes on 3 residues after the read ends, and that part is filled in from the germline J gene. V lost 5 bases, J lost 6 bases, and 13 bases lay in between. This CDR3 comprises 14 residues. CDR1 and CDR2 from the germline V gene are SEHNR and FQNEAQ (reference sequence).

This clone has ten or more counts. The read stops 3 residues short of the end of the CDR3; the missing end is completed from the germline J gene. The gene calls are TRBV19 and TRBJ2-1, with 9 bases fitting TRBD1. CDR3 length: 15 amino acids. With V trimmed by 5 bases and J by 7 bases, 9 bases remained unmatched. Germline assignment: CDR1 LNHDA and CDR2 SQIVND (reference sequence). This chain's CDR3 is CASSHLGDRANEQFF. Partial CDR3 DNA: TGTGCCAGTAGTCACTTGGGGGACAGGGCGAATGAG.

In its sample, this clone was seen many times. The read ends 3 residues early relative to the CDR3; the germline J gene fills the gap. The genes are TRBV29-1 and TRBJ1-2, with TRBD1 matching 9 bases. CDR3 length: 13 amino acids. From germline, CDR1 is SQVTM and CDR2 ANQGSEA. The sequenced part of the CDR3 DNA is TGCAGGGTCGGGACAGGGCTAGAATATGGC. It translates to CRVGTGLEYG. In full, the CDR3 is CRVGTGLEYGYTF.

At least ten counts were recorded for this clone. The read ends 3 residues before the CDR3 terminus; that terminus is restored from the germline J gene. The V and J genes are TRBV2 and TRBJ1-2; 7 bases map to TRBD1. Germline-derived CDR1 and CDR2 are SNHLY and FYNNEI. The CDR3 is made up of 14 amino acids. With 5 bases clipped from V and 6 bases from J, the junction kept 9 bases outside the gene matches. CDR3 bases read: TGTGCCAGCAGTTGGGACAGCACACTCAATGGC. It translates to CASSWDSTLNG. The entire CDR3 is CASSWDSTLNGYTF.

This clone came up many times. The read ends 3 residues early relative to the CDR3; the germline J gene fills the gap. The chain joins TRBV12-3 or TRBV12-4 to TRBJ1-2; D gene ambiguous. The length of the CDR3 is 12 residues. V was cut by 5 bases and J by 0 bases, with 4 bases left in between. The sequenced part of the CDR3 DNA is TGTGCCAGCAGTCCAGCTAACTATGGC. Translated, it gives CASSPANYG. In full, the CDR3 reads CASSPANYGYTF.

As concerns this clone: The read gets to within 3 residues of the CDR3 end, and the germline J gene fills in the rest. V gene TRBV20-1 combines with J gene TRBJ1-2; D is unclear. Germline V gives CDR1 DFQATT, CDR2 SNEGSKA (reference sequence). The CDR3 runs 12 residues. Trimming left V 3 bases short and J 7 bases short, with 12 bases between. The CDR3 sequence is CSARLGSGGYTF. Incomplete CDR3 DNA: TGCAGTGCTAGGCTGGGTTCGGGTGGC.

In its sample, this clone was seen many times. Read sequence stops 3 residues before the CDR3 end, and the germline J gene provides the missing end. The V and J genes are TRBV29-1 and TRBJ1-2; 7 bases fit TRBD1. The CDR3 has 12 residues. The V gene's germline CDR1 is SQVTM and CDR2 ANQGSEA. J gave up 5 bases and V 6 bases, and 6 bases lay outside the gene matches. The CDR3 bases that were read are TGCAGCGTAGGGGGCCCCATGTATGGC. Translated: CSVGGPMYG. In full, the CDR3 is CSVGGPMYGYTF.

This clone was seen many times. Read sequence stops 3 residues before the CDR3 end, and the germline J gene provides the missing end. The J gene is TRBJ2-3, the V gene TRBV18; 9 bases are a match to TRBD2. The CDR3 length is 16 residues. Germline CDR1 KGHSH, CDR2 LQKENI. V shed 2 bases and J 3 bases; nucleotides not matched to a gene: 6. The CDR3 is CASSPSLAGVTDTQYF. The CDR3 DNA, read in part, is TGTGCCAGCTCACCATCTTTAGCGGGAGTAACAGATACG.

This clone came up many times. Sequencing ends 3 residues short of the CDR3 end; the germline J gene provides the rest. J is TRBJ2-1 and V is TRBV5-4; 9 nucleotides match TRBD2. CDR1 and CDR2 from the germline V gene are SGHNT and YYREEE (reference sequence). V shed 0 bases and J 7 bases; nucleotides not matched to a gene: 8. This CDR3 contains 16 residues. The part of the CDR3 DNA that was read is TGTGCCAGCAGCTTGGCTGGGCGGGGGGGAAGGAATGAG. It is translated as CASSLAGRGGRNE. The whole CDR3 region reads CASSLAGRGGRNEQFF.

This clone was detected ten times or more. The read finishes 3 residues shy of the CDR3 end, and the germline J gene is used to complete it. The chain carries TRBV28 and TRBJ2-6, with TRBD1 matching over 7 bases. V shed 10 bases, J shed 2 bases, and the junction held 2 bases outside the gene matches. CDR1 is MDHEN and CDR2 is SYDVKM in the germline V gene. CDR3 size: 13 residues. Partial CDR3 DNA: TGTGCCATCACAGGGGCTGGGGCCAACGTC. This translates into CAITGAGANV. The complete CDR3 sequence is CAITGAGANVLTF.

This clone was counted ten times or more. The read gets to within 3 residues of the CDR3 end, and the germline J gene fills in the rest. The rearrangement links TRBV30 to TRBJ1-5; 9 bases match TRBD1. CDR1 GTSNPN and CDR2 SVGIG come from the germline V gene (reference sequence). This CDR3 comprises 17 residues. V dropped 8 bases and J dropped 2; count of bases not matched to a gene: 16. The CDR3 bases that were read are TGTGCCGCTGGAGGGGGCAGGACAGGGGCTGGCAATCAGCCC. Protein: CAAGGGRTGAGNQP. Given in full, the CDR3 is CAAGGGRTGAGNQPQHF.

In this sample, this clone turned up many times. The read is 3 residues too short to cover the CDR3 end, so that end is filled in from the germline J gene. V gene TRBV30 combines with J gene TRBJ1-2; the match to TRBD1 covers 7 bases. The V gene's germline CDR1 is GTSNPN and CDR2 SVGIG (reference sequence). V dropped 5 bases and J dropped 2; count of bases not matched to a gene: 5. This CDR3 has 13 amino acids. The sequenced part of the CDR3 DNA is TGTGCCTGGCAGGGGGTGCCAAACTATGGC. Its translation is CAWQGVPNYG. The whole CDR3 is CAWQGVPNYGYTF. Supplemented by reference TRBV30 and TRBJ1-2, the full variable domain reads SQTIHQWPATLVQPVGSPLSLECTVEGTSNPNLYWYRQAAGRGLQLLFYSVGIGQISSEVPQNLSASRPQDRQFILSSKKLLLSDSGFYLCAWQGVPNYGYTFGSGTRLTVV.

This clone occurred many times. The read finishes 3 residues shy of the CDR3 end, and the germline J gene is used to complete it. The chain links TRBV20-1 to TRBJ2-5, with 14 bases that match TRBD2. The CDR3 runs 14 residues. CDR1 is DFQATT and CDR2 is SNEGSKA in the germline V gene (reference sequence). The trim removed 6 bases at V and 4 bases at J, leaving 4 bases unmatched. The CDR3 sequence is CSASGLAGGETQYF. The CDR3 bases that were read are TGCAGTGCGAGCGGACTAGCGGGAGGAGAGACC.